The 20 T cell receptor beta chains in this list originate from one sample, sequenced in a study of blood T cell repertoires in COVID-19. TCRdb's table, derived via immunoSEQ multiplex PCR, lists solely in-frame clones and lacks some. The sample yields some 45,000 clones, roughly 86% seen once. Sequences were obtained from peripheral blood. The receptors stem from a human donor in a cohort sampled during active COVID-19.

The chain carries TRBV5-1 and TRBJ2-2; TRBD1 matches 10 bases. V trimming: 1 base; J trimming: 6 bases; junction bases outside the gene matches: 6. The germline V gene has CDR1 SGHRS and CDR2 YFSETQ. The CDR3 runs to 16 residues. CDR3 amino acids: CASSLKGQGYAGELFF. For the CDR3, the DNA is TGCGCCAGCAGCTTGAAGGGACAGGGGTACGCCGGGGAGCTGTTTTTT.

V usage is TRBV10-3 and J usage is TRBJ2-3; a possible D gene is TRBD2 (5 bases). CDR1 is ENHRY, CDR2 SYGVKD, per germline. Trimming took 10 bases from V and 1 from J, leaving 15 bases between them. CDR3 length equals 14 residues. The CDR3 sequence is CATRNEGGTDTQYF. DNA for the CDR3: TGTGCCACCCGAAACGAGGGCGGCACAGATACGCAGTATTTT.

This clone was counted a single time. This chain links TRBV9 with TRBJ2-7; 7 bases are a match to TRBD1. Germline V lookup: CDR1 SGDLS, CDR2 YYNGEE. The CDR3 is made up of 14 amino acids. With 3 bases clipped from V and 3 bases from J, the junction kept 6 bases outside the gene matches. For the CDR3, the DNA is TGTGCCAGCAGCGGGGGGACAGCCTACTACGAGCAGTACTTC. Its translation is CASSGGTAYYEQYF.

This chain connects TRBV11-2 to TRBJ1-1, with D hard to call. V was trimmed by 2 bases and J by 1 base, leaving 8 bases between them. The CDR3 sequence is 14 residues long. In germline, CDR1 is SGHAT, CDR2 FQNNGV. CDR3 sequence reads: CASSLSRGNTEAFF. The DNA of the CDR3 is TGTGCCAGCAGCTTATCGCGGGGGAACACTGAAGCTTTCTTT.

This clone occurred a few times. This rearrangement joins TRBV12-3 or TRBV12-4 to TRBJ1-5; possible D gene TRBD1, 5 bases. The CDR3 loop spans 13 amino acids. Trimming stripped 2 bases from V and 7 bases from J, with 9 bases between. CDR3 in DNA: TGTGCCAGCAGTTTACAGGGAGGCCAGCCCCAGCATTTT. Translating gives CASSLQGGQPQHF.

This rearrangement joins TRBV10-1 to TRBJ2-1, with D tentatively TRBD2 (6 bases). V dropped 8 bases and J dropped 0 bases, with 20 bases sitting between them. Germline CDR1 and CDR2: WNHNN and SYGVQD (reference sequence). This CDR3 has 17 amino acids. The CDR3 bases are TGCGCCAGCTCCCGAGAAACGGGGGTTACCTCCTACAATGAGCAGTTCTTC. It is translated as CASSRETGVTSYNEQFF.

This clone was picked up a small number of times. V is TRBV7-2 and J is TRBJ2-7; 9 nucleotides line up with TRBD1. V shed 3 bases and J 5 bases; nucleotides not matched to a gene: 11. The CDR3 is made up of 16 amino acids. Germline values: CDR1 SGHTA, CDR2 FQGNSA. The CDR3 region has the DNA TGTGCCAGCAGCTTCACCTCGACAGGGGGGCAAAACGAGCAGTACTTC. It encodes CASSFTSTGGQNEQYF.

The V and J genes are TRBV6-2 or TRBV6-3 and TRBJ2-3, with D possibly matching TRBD2 (5 bases). The CDR3 is 17 amino acids. Germline CDR1 is MNHEY and CDR2 is SVGEGT. Trimming shortened V by 5 bases and J by 6 bases, and 24 bases separated the two germline ends. For the CDR3, the DNA is TGTGCCAGCAGTACAAGGTCTGTGGCGGGCCCGCGGGATACGCAGTATTTT. It translates to CASSTRSVAGPRDTQYF.

The chain is built from TRBV5-4 and TRBJ2-7; 11 nucleotides agree with TRBD1. The germline CDR1 and CDR2 sequences are SGHNT and YYREEE (reference sequence). The CDR3 runs to 15 residues. The ends lost 4 bases at V and 0 bases at J; junction bases unmatched: 3. The CDR3 is CASSGGQGASYEQYF. Here the CDR3 DNA reads TGTGCCAGCAGCGGAGGACAGGGGGCCTCCTACGAGCAGTACTTC.

This clone has a handful of counts. This chain connects TRBV30 to TRBJ1-4, with 7 bases aligning to TRBD1. This CDR3 is built from 12 residues. The germline CDR1 and CDR2 sequences are GTSNPN and SVGIG (reference sequence). Trimming removed 5 bases from V and 7 bases from J; junction bases left unmatched: 4. The CDR3 nucleotides read TGTGCCTGGGGCAGGGACAGTGAAAAACTGTTTTTT. It encodes CAWGRDSEKLFF.

The CDR3: CASSQGEGGEQFF. The DNA for the CDR3 is TGCGCCAGCAGCCAAGGGGAGGGGGGTGAGCAGTTCTTC. The chain is built from TRBV4-3 and TRBJ2-1; D may be TRBD2 (7 bases). Between the trimmed V and J ends, which lost 1 base and 9 bases, there was a span of 10 bases. Germline V gives CDR1 LGHNA, CDR2 YSLEER. The CDR3 totals 13 residues.

The chain uses TRBV9 and TRBJ1-1; D is possibly TRBD1 (5 bases). Germline V gives CDR1 SGDLS, CDR2 YYNGEE. The CDR3 is 14 amino acids. Trimming stripped 4 bases from V and 6 bases from J, with 16 bases between. The CDR3 bases are TGTGCCAGCAGCCTTATTGGGGGGAGCGCTGAAGCTTTCTTT. Amino acid sequence: CASSLIGGSAEAFF.

This clone has just one count. The chain carries TRBV7-8 and TRBJ2-1, with TRBD1 identical over 7 bases. CDR3 size: 13 residues. The J segment lost 6 bases and the V segment lost 2 bases, leaving 1 base of the junction unmatched. Germline lookup yields CDR1 SGHVS and CDR2 FQNEAQ. This CDR3 is CASSLRDSNEQFF. CDR3 sequence (DNA): TGTGCCAGCAGCTTACGGGACAGCAATGAGCAGTTCTTC.

The chain employs TRBV5-1 and TRBJ2-7; a possible D gene is TRBD1 (6 bases). V was pared by 5 bases and J by 6 bases, with 21 bases between. This CDR3 region has 15 residues. The germline gives CDR1 SGHRS, CDR2 YFSETQ. CDR3 in DNA: TGCGCCAGCAGTTCGACAGGCCCCGGACTGGGCGAGCAGTACTTC. Its translation is CASSSTGPGLGEQYF.

The chain joins TRBV5-5 to TRBJ1-2; TRBD1 matches at 9 bases. Germline assignment: CDR1 SGHKS and CDR2 YYEKEE (reference sequence). CDR3 size: 14 residues. V trimming: 0 bases; J trimming: 8 bases; junction bases outside the gene matches: 5. The CDR3 DNA reads as TGTGCCAGCAGCTTGGGGACAGGGGTTGGGGGCTACACCTTC. This encodes CASSLGTGVGGYTF.

The rearrangement joins TRBV7-8 to TRBJ1-6, with a tentative D call TRBD1 (5 bases). Germline V gene lookup returns CDR1 SGHVS and CDR2 FQNEAQ. The CDR3 sequence is 14 residues long. Trimming removed 6 bases at V and 10 bases at J, with 16 bases between. The CDR3 protein is CASRSRGLGSPLHF. Here the CDR3 DNA reads TGTGCCAGCAGGTCCCGGGGACTAGGGTCACCCCTCCACTTT.

The J gene is TRBJ2-3, the V gene TRBV27, with no clear D. Germline V gives CDR1 MNHEY, CDR2 SMNVEV (reference sequence). Trimming took 3 bases from V and 0 from J, leaving 7 bases between them. The CDR3 is 14 amino acids. The CDR3 nucleotides are TGTGCCAGCAGTTTTGTCCATAGCACAGATACGCAGTATTTT. It translates to CASSFVHSTDTQYF.

V is TRBV6-5 and J is TRBJ2-7, with D perhaps TRBD1 (6 bases). The CDR3 spans 14 residues. V was cut by 6 bases and J by 5 bases, with 17 bases left in between. Germline CDR1 reads MNHEY; CDR2 reads SVGAGI. The CDR3 protein is CASRLQGQVDEQYF. CDR3 DNA: TGTGCCAGCAGACTCCAGGGGCAGGTGGACGAGCAGTACTTC.

The rearrangement uses TRBV30 and TRBJ1-5; TRBD1 might be the D (6 bases). The CDR3 spans 14 residues. Looked up from germline, CDR1 is GTSNPN and CDR2 is SVGIG (reference sequence). Trimming took 0 bases from V and 9 from J, leaving 15 bases between them. Written as DNA, the CDR3 is TGTGCCTGGAGTGTACAACGATTGGGGGCGCCCCAGCATTTT. Its protein product is CAWSVQRLGAPQHF. Full variable domain (missing parts from reference TRBV30 and TRBJ1-5): SQTIHQWPATLVQPVGSPLSLECTVEGTSNPNLYWYRQAAGRGLQLLFYSVGIGQISSEVPQNLSASRPQDRQFILSSKKLLLSDSGFYLCAWSVQRLGAPQHFGDGTRLSIL.

The chain links TRBV11-2 to TRBJ1-5; D is perhaps TRBD1 (6 bases). Germline CDR1 reads SGHAT; CDR2 reads FQNNGV. This CDR3 is 15 amino acids long. V dropped 6 bases and J dropped 4 bases, with 16 bases sitting between them. For the CDR3, the DNA is TGTGCCAGCAGTCGGAACGGACAGCCTAATCAGCCCCAGCATTTT. This codes for CASSRNGQPNQPQHF.